Listed below are T cell receptor beta chains from one sample, sequenced in a study of cytomegalovirus exposure and HLA in healthy donors. Sequencing was performed with immunoSEQ multiplex PCR; in TCRdb, only in-frame clones are kept and a portion is missing. The sample has about 200,000 clones; 75% to 90% are singletons. The source material was PBMCs. These receptors were collected from a woman aged 25 to 39 in good health and CMV-seronegative. The CDR3 runs from the conserved cysteine through the conserved F or W. D genes are given only for firm matches. Size values are once, few and many counts, or a class for expanded clones, and some rows have none.

>TRBD1|TRBV7-2|TRBJ2-5|-
TGTGCCAGCAGCCCCACAGGGGTCTGGGGGACCCAGTACTTC
CASSPTGVWGTQYF
>TRBD2|TRBV29-1|TRBJ2-7|few
TGCAGCGTTGGACTAGCGGGGGCATCCTACGAGCAGTACTTC
CSVGLAGASYEQYF
>-|TRBV6-5|TRBJ2-7|-
TGTGCCAGCAGTTACTTCGGGCGGGAAGGAGCCTACGAGCAGTACTTC
CASSYFGREGAYEQYF
>-|TRBV5-4|TRBJ2-7|once
TGTGCCAGCAGCACTCACTACGAGCAGTACTTC
CASSTHYEQYF
>-|TRBV10-1|TRBJ1-4|-
TGCGCCAGCAGTTTATCGAGAATCCCTCGGGAAAAACTGTTTTTT
CASSLSRIPREKLFF
>TRBD1|TRBV28|TRBJ1-5|-
TGTGCCAGCAGCCCCACAGGGGCAGGCAATCAGCCCCAGCATTTT
CASSPTGAGNQPQHF
>-|TRBV4-2|TRBJ2-3|-
TGTGCCAGCAGCCCCTCGAGAACCTGGGATACGCAGTATTTT
CASSPSRTWDTQYF
>-|TRBV19|TRBJ2-1|-
TGTGCCAGTAGTATCGGGGGAGGTACCTACAATGAGCAGTTCTTC
CASSIGGGTYNEQFF
>-|TRBV7-7|TRBJ1-1|-
TGTGCTAGCAGCTTAGGGGCGGGCGCTGAAGCTTTCTTT
CASSLGAGAEAFF
>TRBD1|TRBV27|TRBJ2-2|once
TGTGCCAGCACCATGAGGACAGGGGACACCGGGGAGCTGTTTTTT
CASTMRTGDTGELFF
>TRBD2|TRBV7-9|TRBJ2-3|-
TGTGCCAGCAGTCTTGGGACTAGCGGGGGTAATACGCAGTATTTT
CASSLGTSGGNTQYF